A single sample gave rise to the 10 T cell receptor beta chains below, sequenced in a study of CD8 T cells in Susac syndrome. Reverse transcription of about 0.5 to 1 ug RNA was carried out with random hexamers. TCRdb processed the immunoSEQ multiplex PCR reads anew with MiXCR; each CDR3 protein has one entry. The sample records about 130,000 distinct CDR3 sequences, around 94% being singletons. Sequencing input: CD8+ T cells from PBMCs. The receptors stem from a human donor with Susac syndrome.

The chain combines TRBV10-2 with TRBJ2-5; D could derive from TRBD1 or TRBD2 (5 bases each). Trimming removed 6 bases from V and 3 bases from J, with 14 bases in between. Germline V gene lookup returns CDR1 WSHSY and CDR2 SAAADI. The CDR3 length is 14 residues. As DNA, the CDR3 is TGCGCCAGCAGCTCGGGACGACTTAAAGAGACCCAGTACTTC. Translated: CASSSGRLKETQYF.

The chain joins TRBV20-1 to TRBJ2-7; TRBD2 agrees at 7 bases. The V gene's germline CDR1 is DFQATT and CDR2 SNEGSKA (reference sequence). Germline trimming cut 0 bases from V and 4 bases from J; bases unmatched to any gene: 12. This CDR3 is 16 amino acids long. CDR3 sequence (DNA): TGCAGTGCTAGAGACCCCATGGCCCAGGGAGGGTACGAGCAGTACTTC. As protein: CSARDPMAQGGYEQYF.

In this sample, this clonotype turned up once. The V call is TRBV12-3 or TRBV12-4, the J call TRBJ2-7; 10 bases match TRBD2. V lost 4 bases and J lost 2; bases outside the gene matches: 2. The CDR3 is 14 residues long. The CDR3 loop reads CASSSSGRAYEQYF. The DNA for the CDR3 is TGTGCCAGCAGTTCTAGCGGGAGAGCCTACGAGCAGTACTTC.

This clonotype has only a few counts. The chain couples TRBV4-1 to TRBJ1-5, with TRBD1 matching 7 bases. Germline CDR1 is MGHRA and CDR2 is YSYEKL. The CDR3 length is 14 residues. Losses at the gene ends were 3 bases for V and 9 bases for J; bases not matched to a gene: 8. For the CDR3, the DNA is TGCGCCAGCAGCCAGACACCTCCAGGGGGGCCCCAGCATTTT. This translates into CASSQTPPGGPQHF.

J is TRBJ2-3 and V is TRBV7-3; TRBD2 is a possible D gene (6 bases). In germline, CDR1 is SGHTA, CDR2 FQGTGA. V was trimmed by 5 bases and J by 2 bases, leaving 14 bases between them. The CDR3 length is 15 residues. Written as DNA, the CDR3 is TGTGCCAGCAGCACCGGGGGATACCCCACAGATACGCAGTATTTT. It is translated as CASSTGGYPTDTQYF.

This clonotype was observed once. The rearrangement links TRBV5-1 to TRBJ1-1, with D tentatively TRBD1 (5 bases). CDR1 and CDR2 (germline): SGHRS, YFSETQ. The CDR3 is made up of 12 amino acids. The ends were cut back, 6 bases at V and 7 bases at J, with 13 bases in the middle. CDR3 sequence (DNA): TGCGCCAGCAAATTTGGGGGGAGTGAAGCTTTCTTT. Protein product: CASKFGGSEAFF.

The chain carries TRBV3-1 and TRBJ2-7; a possible D gene is TRBD2 (5 bases). The germline CDR1 and CDR2 sequences are LGHDT and YNNKEL (reference sequence). The CDR3 is 15 amino acids. Trimming removed 4 bases at V and 4 bases at J, with 17 bases between. The CDR3 here is CASSPFRGSSYEQYF. The CDR3 DNA follows: TGTGCCAGCAGCCCCTTTAGAGGGAGTTCGTACGAGCAGTACTTC.

This clonotype was detected once. This chain links TRBV7-9 with TRBJ2-1; 7 bases are shared with TRBD2. J was trimmed by 0 bases and V by 5 bases; bases with no gene match: 10. The germline V gene encodes CDR1 SEHNR and CDR2 FQNEAQ (reference sequence). The CDR3 contains 17 residues. This CDR3 reads CASSTGEGVSSYNEQFF. The CDR3 DNA reads as TGTGCCAGCAGCACCGGGGAGGGCGTAAGCTCCTACAATGAGCAGTTCTTC.

The CDR3 nucleotides read TGCAGTGCTCCTCCCCTTGGGGGTTACGAGCAGTACTTC. It encodes CSAPPLGGYEQYF. This chain joins TRBV20-1 and TRBJ2-7; D assignment may be TRBD1 or TRBD2 (5 bases each). Germline lookup yields CDR1 DFQATT and CDR2 SNEGSKA (reference sequence). The CDR3 extends over 13 amino acids. V lost 5 bases and J lost 4, with 15 bases in between.

The chain links TRBV28 to TRBJ2-3; possibly TRBD2 for D (6 bases). V shed 3 bases and J shed 0 bases, with 13 bases lying between them. The CDR3 has 16 residues. Germline CDR1 reads MDHEN; CDR2 reads SYDVKM. The CDR3 region has the DNA TGTGCCAGCAGTTTTGCGGGGACTCCTAGCACAGATACGCAGTATTTT. This encodes CASSFAGTPSTDTQYF.